The 5 T cell receptor beta chains below all came from one sample that was sequenced in a study of Ad26.COV2.S vaccination and SARS-CoV-2 variants. Treatment noted: 19 received Ad26.COV2.S at low or high dose, single or two shots; roughly five received placebo; per-sample allocation not given. Samples came from day 63 after the first vaccine or placebo injection. TCRdb's copy holds only in-frame clones and misses some; the assay was immunoSEQ multiplex PCR. The table has 300,000 to 400,000 clones, 70% to 90% seen once. The sequenced sample was peripheral blood, obtained in a trial of Ad26.COV2.S vaccine versus placebo. Receptors originate from a person aged 18 to 65 who received the Ad26.COV2.S COVID-19 vaccine or a placebo.

The chain is built from TRBV7-9 and TRBJ1-2, with 7 bases matching TRBD1. The CDR3 length is 16 residues. Germline V gene lookup returns CDR1 SEHNR and CDR2 FQNEAQ (reference sequence). V trimming: 6 bases; J trimming: 1 base; junction bases outside the gene matches: 11. CDR3 bases: TGTGCCAGCAGGTCCCGGGACAGCACCATTAACTATGGCTACACCTTC. This translates into CASRSRDSTINYGYTF.

J is TRBJ2-1 and V is TRBV7-2; TRBD1 agrees at 9 bases. J lost 6 bases, V lost 4 bases, and 7 bases had no gene match. This CDR3 contains 15 residues. Germline values: CDR1 SGHTA, CDR2 FQGNSA. In DNA form, the CDR3 reads TGTGCCAGCAGCTCCTCCGGGACAGGGTTCAATGAGCAGTTCTTC. Protein product: CASSSSGTGFNEQFF.

V usage is TRBV27 and J usage is TRBJ1-4; TRBD1 might be the D (5 bases). The CDR3 runs 14 residues. The V gene's germline CDR1 is MNHEY and CDR2 SMNVEV (reference sequence). V was shortened by 8 bases and J by 0 bases, with 10 bases between the two germline ends. This CDR3 is CASGGGATNEKLFF. DNA of the CDR3: TGTGCCAGCGGCGGGGGGGCAACTAATGAAAAACTGTTTTTT.

The rearrangement uses TRBV7-9 and TRBJ2-7, with D unclear. CDR1 SEHNR and CDR2 FQNEAQ come from the germline V gene (reference sequence). The V and J ends lost 5 bases and 5 bases respectively, with 7 bases between them. The CDR3 length is 11 residues. The DNA for the CDR3 is TGTGCCAGCAGCAGCCTACACGAGCAGTACTTC. Translated: CASSSLHEQYF.

The V gene is TRBV6-1, the J gene TRBJ2-3, with D uncertain. Deletions cut 2 bases from V and 7 bases from J, with 1 base between. The CDR3 has 10 residues. Germline-derived CDR1 and CDR2 are MNHNS and SASEGT. The CDR3 nucleotides read TGTGCCAGCAGTGAATATACGCAGTATTTT. This translates into CASSEYTQYF.